This is a list of T cell receptor beta chains from one sample in a study of chemoradiotherapy in HPV16-positive cancers. This table comes from immunoSEQ multiplex PCR, and its TCRdb copy is limited to in-frame clones, with some not included. The sample includes about 2,000 clones, around 67% of them seen just once. The sample consisted of tumor tissue, taken from a patient who underwent chemoradiotherapy. These receptors originate from a human donor with HPV-associated anogenital cancer. CDR3s include the opening cysteine and the closing phenylalanine or tryptophan. Fields, in order: V gene, J gene, clone size, D gene, CDR3 protein, CDR3 DNA. The D gene is left open where the match is weak. Clone size appears in some rows only: once, few, many, or a class for an expanded clone.

v_call: TRBV7-3
j_call: TRBJ1-1
clone_size: .
d_call: .
cdr3_aa: CASSELQETEAFF
cdr3_nt: TGTGCCAGCAGCGAATTACAGGAAACTGAAGCTTTCTTT

v_call: TRBV7-6
j_call: TRBJ1-1
clone_size: .
d_call: .
cdr3_aa: CASSLNRGNYAAFF
cdr3_nt: TGTGCCAGCAGCTTAAATAGAGGTAATTACGCGGCTTTCTTT

v_call: TRBV5-1
j_call: TRBJ2-7
clone_size: .
d_call: .
cdr3_aa: CASSGQTYEQYF
cdr3_nt: TGCGCCAGCTCAGGACAGACCTACGAGCAGTACTTC

v_call: TRBV10-2
j_call: TRBJ2-7
clone_size: .
d_call: .
cdr3_aa: CASRGGAYEQYF
cdr3_nt: TGCGCCAGCAGGGGGGGCGCCTACGAGCAGTACTTC

v_call: TRBV7-9
j_call: TRBJ1-5
clone_size: .
d_call: TRBD1
cdr3_aa: CASSTGTGLSNQPQHF
cdr3_nt: TGTGCCAGCAGCACCGGGACAGGGCTTAGCAATCAGCCCCAGCATTTT

v_call: TRBV7-2
j_call: TRBJ1-1
clone_size: large
d_call: .
cdr3_aa: CASSGQLYTEAFF
cdr3_nt: TGTGCCAGCAGCGGACAACTGTACACTGAAGCTTTCTTT

v_call: TRBV4-1
j_call: TRBJ2-5
clone_size: .
d_call: .
cdr3_aa: CASSPERGRETQYF
cdr3_nt: TGCGCCAGCAGTCCCGAAAGGGGCAGGGAGACCCAGTACTTC

v_call: TRBV28
j_call: TRBJ1-2
clone_size: .
d_call: TRBD1
cdr3_aa: CASSLTGRHGYTF
cdr3_nt: TGTGCCAGCAGTTTGACAGGGAGGCATGGCTACACCTTC

v_call: TRBV28
j_call: TRBJ1-2
clone_size: few
d_call: .
cdr3_aa: CASSSRALYGYTF
cdr3_nt: TGTGCCAGCAGTTCCAGGGCTCTCTATGGCTACACCTTC

v_call: TRBV4-1
j_call: TRBJ1-5
clone_size: .
d_call: TRBD1
cdr3_aa: CASSQGDRGLGQPQHF
cdr3_nt: TGCGCCAGCAGCCAAGGTGACAGGGGGCTTGGTCAGCCCCAGCATTTT

v_call: TRBV6-6
j_call: TRBJ2-2
clone_size: few
d_call: .
cdr3_aa: CASSYSGRPELFF
cdr3_nt: TGTGCCAGCAGTTACTCCGGGCGGCCTGAGCTGTTTTTT

v_call: TRBV5-4
j_call: TRBJ2-5
clone_size: .
d_call: .
cdr3_aa: CASSYSAATQETQYF
cdr3_nt: TGTGCCAGCAGCTACAGCGCAGCCACCCAAGAGACCCAGTACTTC